The 30 T cell receptor beta chains given below trace back to one sample, sequenced in a study of vaccination and CD4 T cells after COVID-19. With the Oncomine TCR Beta short-read assay, DNA from cultured CD4+ T cells was sequenced. TCRdb ran MiXCR on the PCR reads and lists one entry per CDR3 protein. The sample holds tens of thousands of distinct CDR3 sequences, approximately 30% seen once. Sample treatment: approximately nine-day PBMC culture with coronavirus spike peptide pools or control peptides (ViraFEST assay). Antigens of these TCRs are unknown. Sequencing input: cultured CD4+ T cells from blood. Receptors were obtained from a human donor with COVID-19.

Only a few counts were recorded for this clonotype. This sequence joins TRBV2 and TRBJ1-4; D is unclear. The CDR3 totals 13 residues. V lost 8 bases to trimming and J lost 5 bases, with 12 bases between them. Germline loops: CDR1 SNHLY, CDR2 FYNNEI. CDR3 sequence (DNA): TGTGCCAGCGACAAGCACCCCAATGAAAAACTGTTTTTT. It encodes CASDKHPNEKLFF.

With regard to this clonotype: The junction does not match germline at one end; this may be a read error. The genes are TRBV19 and TRBJ1-4; D may be TRBD1 (5 bases). CDR1 is LNHDA, CDR2 SQIVND, per germline (reference sequence). The CDR3 contains 14 residues. CDR3 in DNA: TGTGCCAGTGGGGGACGGGCCAATAATCAAAAACTGTTTTTT. Translating gives CASGGRANNQKLFF.

This chain's CDR3 is CASSFMAGGNYGYTF. The CDR3 DNA sequence: TGTGCCAGCAGCTTCATGGCAGGGGGTAACTATGGCTACACCTTC. The chain links TRBV7-2 to TRBJ1-2; TRBD1 agrees at 7 bases. Looked up from germline, CDR1 is SGHTA and CDR2 is FQGNSA. The CDR3 consists of 15 residues. Germline trimming cut 3 bases from V and 1 base from J; bases unmatched to any gene: 5.

The chain uses TRBV10-1 and TRBJ1-1, with 9 bases matching TRBD1. CDR1 WNHNN and CDR2 SYGVQD come from the germline V gene (reference sequence). The V gene end was trimmed by 6 bases and the J gene end by 1 base; junction bases not matched to a gene: 9. The CDR3 is made up of 16 amino acids. This CDR3 reads CASSAGTGLTNTEAFF. The CDR3 nucleotides read TGCGCCAGCAGCGCCGGGACAGGGTTGACGAACACTGAAGCTTTCTTT.

This clonotype has only a few counts. The chain has TRBV7-9 and TRBJ2-3; no definite D call. Germline V gene sequence: CDR1 SEHNR, CDR2 FQNEAQ (reference sequence). The V and J ends lost 4 bases and 4 bases respectively, with 18 bases between them. This CDR3 is 16 amino acids long. CDR3 sequence: CASSSADVRLADTQYF. The CDR3 bases are TGTGCCAGCAGCTCAGCTGACGTGAGGCTCGCAGATACGCAGTATTTT. The entire variable domain, with the rest obtained from reference TRBV7-9 and TRBJ2-3, is as follows: DTGVSQNPRHKITKRGQNVTFRCDPISEHNRLYWYRQTLGQGPEFLTYFQNEAQLEKSRLLSDRFSAERPKGSFSTLEIQRTEQGDSAMYLCASSSADVRLADTQYFGPGTRLTVL.

This chain uses TRBV21-1 with TRBJ2-1; TRBD1 reflects the table's D call only, with no check against the DNA. TRBV21-1 is listed as a pseudogene. The CDR3 is 19 amino acids. The CDR3 DNA reads TGTGCCAGCAGCACCGGTTGCCAGACACCGGGACAGGGTCGCCATGAGCAGTTCTTC. Translated, it gives CASSTGCQTPGQGRHEQFF.

The chain recombines TRBV2 with TRBJ2-3; a possible D gene is TRBD2 (6 bases). The length of the CDR3 is 14 residues. Germline CDR1 reads SNHLY; CDR2 reads FYNNEI. V lost 8 bases and J 6 bases, leaving 18 bases between the germline ends. In nucleotides, the CDR3 is TGTGCCAGCGGTTTGCTAGCGAGGATGGATACGCAGTATTTT. Residues: CASGLLARMDTQYF.

This chain links TRBV20-1 with TRBJ1-6; 8 bases match TRBD1. Germline trimming cut 3 bases from V and 6 bases from J; bases unmatched to any gene: 10. The CDR3 is made up of 16 amino acids. From germline, CDR1 is DFQATT and CDR2 SNEGSKA (reference sequence). CDR3 amino acids: CSARPPPGQVNSPLHF. CDR3 nucleotides: TGCAGTGCTAGGCCTCCTCCGGGACAGGTTAATTCACCCCTCCACTTT.

The rearrangement links TRBV19 to TRBJ2-4, with D unresolved. Per germline, CDR1 LNHDA and CDR2 SQIVND (reference sequence). This CDR3 region has 15 residues. Trimming stripped 3 bases from V and 1 base from J, with 10 bases between. CDR3: CASSIVEAAKNIQYF. The CDR3 DNA reads TGTGCCAGTAGTATCGTAGAGGCGGCCAAAAACATTCAGTACTTC.

The CDR3 coding sequence is TGTGCCAGCAGCTTAGGCGGGACAGATACGCAGTATTTT. Protein product: CASSLGGTDTQYF. This chain connects TRBV11-3 to TRBJ2-3; D possibly corresponds to TRBD2 (5 bases). This CDR3 contains 13 residues. Germline values: CDR1 SGHNT, CDR2 YENEEA. Trimming took 1 base from V and 3 from J, leaving 5 bases between them.

The chain joins TRBV19 to TRBJ2-2; TRBD1 might be the D (6 bases). The CDR3 sequence is 16 residues long. Germline assignment: CDR1 LNHDA and CDR2 SQIVND (reference sequence). The germline V and J ends were trimmed by 3 bases and 0 bases, with 11 bases remaining between them. The CDR3: CASSIGGTANTGELFF. In DNA form, the CDR3 reads TGTGCCAGTAGTATTGGGGGCACTGCGAACACCGGGGAGCTGTTTTTT.

The chain carries TRBV27 and TRBJ1-3; tentatively, D is TRBD1 (5 bases). The length of the CDR3 is 15 residues. The V end was cut by 3 bases, the J end by 0 bases, with 9 bases between. CDR1 MNHEY and CDR2 SMNVEV come from the germline V gene (reference sequence). The CDR3 loop is CASSFSGSSGNTIYF. The CDR3 DNA is TGTGCCAGCAGTTTTTCAGGGAGCTCTGGAAACACCATATATTTT.

This clonotype was counted between two and nine times. The chain couples TRBV24-1 to TRBJ1-1, with D possibly TRBD1 on 5 matching bases. The length of the CDR3 is 13 residues. Deletions cut 4 bases from V and 8 bases from J, with 13 bases between. In germline, CDR1 is KGHDR, CDR2 SFDVKD. The CDR3 sequence is CATSDPHGGEAFF. The CDR3 DNA sequence: TGTGCCACCAGTGACCCACATGGGGGAGAAGCTTTCTTT.

This clonotype was seen only a few times. V usage is TRBV6-1 and J usage is TRBJ2-1; the D gene could be TRBD1 or TRBD2 (5 bases each). Trimming stripped 0 bases from V and 12 bases from J, with 12 bases between. From germline, CDR1 is MNHNS and CDR2 SASEGT. The CDR3 covers 13 residues. CDR3 coding DNA: TGTGCCAGCAGTGAAGCCCCCGTGAGGGGGCAGTTCTTC. This encodes CASSEAPVRGQFF.

The chain has TRBV15 and TRBJ1-4; no clear D gene. This CDR3 is built from 13 residues. V lost 5 bases to trimming and J lost 2 bases, with 6 bases between them. The V gene's germline CDR1 is LNHNV and CDR2 YYDKDF (reference sequence). The DNA of the CDR3 is TGTGCCACCAGCCGAACCACTAATGAAAAACTGTTTTTT. It translates to CATSRTTNEKLFF.

This clonotype ranks as medium-sized. V gene TRBV20-1 combines with J gene TRBJ1-5, with D possibly being TRBD1 (5 bases). The germline V and J ends were trimmed by 3 bases and 6 bases, with 15 bases remaining between them. The germline V gene has CDR1 DFQATT and CDR2 SNEGSKA (reference sequence). CDR3 length equals 14 residues. CDR3 DNA sequence: TGCAGTGCTAGTCCGGGGCATGGGAGTCAGCCCCAGCATTTT. It is translated as CSASPGHGSQPQHF.

CDR3 nucleotide sequence: TGTGCCAGTAGGGTAACGTCTGGGCGAAATGAAAAACTGTTTTTT. This codes for CASRVTSGRNEKLFF. The chain carries TRBV19 and TRBJ1-4; no reliable D call. In germline, CDR1 is LNHDA, CDR2 SQIVND (reference sequence). The CDR3 covers 15 residues. The V gene lost 6 bases and the J gene lost 5 bases, with 16 bases spanning the gap.

This clonotype has just one count. The V and J genes are TRBV6-2 or TRBV6-3 and TRBJ1-3; tentative D call: TRBD1 (6 bases). The germline V gene has CDR1 MNHEY and CDR2 SVGEGT. Trimming removed 6 bases from V and 3 bases from J, with 21 bases in between. The CDR3 consists of 17 residues. The CDR3 nucleotides are TGTGCCAGCAGCCTACAGGGAAGGTTGCTCTTTGGAAACACCATATATTTT. It encodes CASSLQGRLLFGNTIYF.

The chain employs TRBV10-3 and TRBJ2-7, with a possible D match to TRBD1 (6 bases). Germline CDR1 ENHRY, CDR2 SYGVKD. Trimming shortened V by 0 bases and J by 3 bases, and 9 bases separated the two germline ends. The CDR3 runs to 14 residues. The CDR3 region has the DNA TGTGCCATCAGTGAGTCAGGACAGAGCTACGAGCAGTACTTC. Its protein product is CAISESGQSYEQYF.

The V and J genes are TRBV5-1 and TRBJ2-2; no reliable D call. CDR3 length: 13 residues. V lost 0 bases, J lost 4 bases, and 4 bases lay in between. From germline, CDR1 is SGHRS and CDR2 YFSETQ. For the CDR3, the DNA is TGCGCCAGCAGCTTGGGAGTCACCGGGGAGCTGTTTTTT. Amino acid sequence: CASSLGVTGELFF.

V is TRBV7-2 and J is TRBJ2-5; the match to TRBD2 covers 14 bases. The CDR3 length is 17 residues. Germline CDR1 and CDR2: SGHTA and FQGNSA. V shed 4 bases and J 4 bases; nucleotides not matched to a gene: 8. The CDR3 protein is CASSSQTSGGARETQYF. The DNA of the CDR3 is TGTGCCAGCAGCTCACAGACTAGCGGGGGGGCTAGAGAGACCCAGTACTTC.

The sample holds a few counts of this clonotype. The chain has TRBV21-1 and TRBJ2-3. TRBV21-1 is reported as a pseudogene. The CDR3 has 15 amino acids. CDR3 protein: CASSKGASGTDTQYF. The CDR3 region has the DNA TGTGCCAGCAGCAAAGGCGCTTCGGGCACAGATACGCAGTATTTT.

This sequence joins TRBV19 and TRBJ1-5; weak D call: TRBD1 (5 bases). Trimming shortened V by 6 bases and J by 7 bases, and 22 bases separated the two germline ends. The CDR3 length is 16 residues. Looked up from germline, CDR1 is LNHDA and CDR2 is SQIVND (reference sequence). The chain's CDR3 is CASSLGPPGYSQPQHF. In DNA, the CDR3 is TGTGCCAGTAGCCTCGGACCCCCAGGGTATAGCCAGCCCCAGCATTTT.

V is TRBV27 and J is TRBJ2-4, with 9 bases lining up with TRBD1. In germline, CDR1 is MNHEY, CDR2 SMNVEV (reference sequence). The CDR3 totals 15 residues. J gave up 1 base and V 5 bases, and 3 bases lay outside the gene matches. CDR3 sequence (DNA): TGTGCCAGCAGTGGACAGGGGAGTGCCAAAAACATTCAGTACTTC. It encodes CASSGQGSAKNIQYF.

This clonotype occurred a few times. The J gene is TRBJ2-3, the V gene TRBV11-3; 12 nucleotides line up with TRBD1. Germline trimming cut 3 bases from V and 7 bases from J; bases unmatched to any gene: 5. CDR3 length: 15 residues. CDR1 is SGHNT and CDR2 is YENEEA in the germline V gene. The CDR3 DNA reads TGTGCCAGCAGCTTGCCGGGACAGGGGGCACATACGCAGTATTTT. Translated: CASSLPGQGAHTQYF.

Here the CDR3 DNA reads TGTGCCAGCAGCCCCTTGGGTGGAACGGGAACCCCTGAAGCTTTCTTT. Translating it yields CASSPLGGTGTPEAFF. The chain joins TRBV9 to TRBJ1-1; D unclear. Trimming took off 4 bases at V and 6 bases at J, with 22 bases between the two ends. The CDR3 covers 16 residues. Germline V gene data show CDR1 as SGDLS and CDR2 as YYNGEE.

The chain carries TRBV2 and TRBJ2-5, with TRBD2 matching over 9 bases. The CDR3 spans 14 residues. Germline V gene lookup returns CDR1 SNHLY and CDR2 FYNNEI. V dropped 7 bases and J dropped 5; count of bases not matched to a gene: 8. In nucleotides, the CDR3 is TGTGCCAGCACTGGGACTAGCTGGGTGGAGACCCAGTACTTC. Its protein is CASTGTSWVETQYF.

J is TRBJ2-5 and V is TRBV6-2 or TRBV6-3, with D hard to call. From germline, CDR1 is MNHEY and CDR2 SVGEGT. V gave up 4 bases and J gave up 6 bases, with 12 bases separating them. CDR3 length equals 13 residues. CDR3 nucleotides: TGTGCCAGCAGTTCAGACACCCGGCAGACCCAGTACTTC. Translation: CASSSDTRQTQYF.

This clonotype was counted only a few times. CDR3 sequence (DNA): TGTGCCAGCAGCCCGGGACAGGGGGCCTACGAGCAGTACTTC. Amino acid sequence: CASSPGQGAYEQYF. The chain links TRBV7-8 to TRBJ2-7; TRBD1 matches 11 bases. The CDR3 sequence is 14 residues long. Germline CDR1 is SGHVS and CDR2 is FQNEAQ. Trimming took 5 bases from V and 2 from J; bases not matched to a gene: 2.

This clonotype was counted only a few times. V gene TRBV6-1 combines with J gene TRBJ2-5; D remains unclear. The V and J ends lost 10 bases and 5 bases respectively, with 14 bases between them. The CDR3 is made up of 12 amino acids. The germline V gene has CDR1 MNHNS and CDR2 SASEGT. Here the CDR3 reads CATRINGETQYF. For the CDR3, the DNA is TGTGCCACCCGAATCAACGGGGAGACCCAGTACTTC.